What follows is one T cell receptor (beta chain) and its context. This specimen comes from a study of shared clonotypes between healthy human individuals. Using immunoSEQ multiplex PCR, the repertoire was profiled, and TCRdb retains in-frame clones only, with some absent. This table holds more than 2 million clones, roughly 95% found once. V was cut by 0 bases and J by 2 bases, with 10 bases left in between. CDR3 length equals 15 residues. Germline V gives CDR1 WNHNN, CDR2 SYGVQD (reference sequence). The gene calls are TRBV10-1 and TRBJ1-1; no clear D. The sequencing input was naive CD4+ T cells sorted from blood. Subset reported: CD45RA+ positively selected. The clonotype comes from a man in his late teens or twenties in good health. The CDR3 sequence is CASSESKGFNTEAFF. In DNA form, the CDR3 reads TGCGCCAGCAGTGAGTCGAAAGGTTTCAACACTGAAGCTTTCTTT.